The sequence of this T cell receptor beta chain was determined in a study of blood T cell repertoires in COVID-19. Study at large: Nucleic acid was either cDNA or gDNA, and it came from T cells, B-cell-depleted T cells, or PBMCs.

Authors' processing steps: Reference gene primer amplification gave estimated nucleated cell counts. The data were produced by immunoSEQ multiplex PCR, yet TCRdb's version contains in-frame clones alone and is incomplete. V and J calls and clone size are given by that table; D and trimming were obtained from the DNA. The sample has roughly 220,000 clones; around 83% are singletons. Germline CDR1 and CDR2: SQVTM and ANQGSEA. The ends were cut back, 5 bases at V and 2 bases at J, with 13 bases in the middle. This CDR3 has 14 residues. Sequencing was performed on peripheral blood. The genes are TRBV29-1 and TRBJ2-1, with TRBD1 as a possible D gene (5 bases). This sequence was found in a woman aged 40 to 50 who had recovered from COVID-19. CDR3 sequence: CSVPYADTYNEQFF. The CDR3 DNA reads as TGCAGCGTTCCCTACGCGGACACCTACAATGAGCAGTTCTTC.